These 19 T cell receptor beta chains originate from one sample sequenced in a study of CD8 T cells in ankylosing spondylitis. TCRdb re-analysed the 5' RACE reads in MiXCR, keeping a single row per CDR3 protein. This sample has approximately 200,000 distinct CDR3 sequences; 13% occur once, and the top ten carry approximately 15%. Sample: blood, either unsorted or a sorted T cell fraction (not recorded which). These receptors came from a male donor with ankylosing spondylitis or in good health (not recorded which).

The chain combines TRBV5-5 with TRBJ2-5; TRBD2 is a possible D gene (6 bases). Trimming removed 2 bases at V and 5 bases at J, with 16 bases between. Germline CDR1 and CDR2: SGHKS and YYEKEE (reference sequence). The CDR3 extends over 15 amino acids. CDR3 protein: CASSFLLSLAETQYF. CDR3 nucleotides: TGTGCCAGCAGCTTCTTACTATCGCTAGCGGAGACCCAGTACTTC.

This clonotype was counted between two and nine times. The chain's CDR3 is CASSLGAQLYEQYF. In DNA, the CDR3 is TGTGCCAGCAGCTTAGGTGCACAGCTCTACGAGCAGTACTTC. The gene calls are TRBV7-2 and TRBJ2-7; no clear D gene. CDR3 length equals 14 residues. Germline V gene sequence: CDR1 SGHTA, CDR2 FQGNSA. V was shortened by 1 base and J by 3 bases, with 10 bases between the two germline ends.

This clonotype was recorded many times. The chain employs TRBV27 and TRBJ2-7, with TRBD1 matching 7 bases. The CDR3 length is 15 residues. CDR1 and CDR2 from the germline V gene are MNHEY and SMNVEV (reference sequence). The J segment lost 5 bases and the V segment lost 8 bases, leaving 15 bases of the junction unmatched. This CDR3 reads CASARGTAVNDEQYF. The CDR3 bases are TGTGCCAGCGCAAGGGGGACAGCGGTTAACGACGAGCAGTACTTC.

The chain employs TRBV19 and TRBJ2-6, with 9 bases aligning to TRBD1. V lost 5 bases to trimming and J lost 9 bases; unmatched junction nucleotides: 11. Germline-derived CDR1 and CDR2 are LNHDA and SQIVND (reference sequence). The CDR3 contains 16 residues. CDR3 sequence (DNA): TGTGCCAGTAGTTCCTCCGGGACAGGGTGGGTCAACGTCCTGACTTTC. The encoded protein is CASSSSGTGWVNVLTF.

This rearrangement joins TRBV6-6 to TRBJ1-2, with D perhaps TRBD1 (5 bases). V was shortened by 7 bases and J by 14 bases, with 20 bases between the two germline ends. Germline V gene sequence: CDR1 MNHNY, CDR2 SVGAGI (reference sequence). The CDR3 sequence is 12 residues long. The CDR3 coding sequence is TGTGCCAGCATCCCATTCAGGGCCGGGGGGACCTTC. This sequence encodes CASIPFRAGGTF.

This clonotype has ten or more counts. The chain uses TRBV11-2 and TRBJ2-2; 14 bases are shared with TRBD2. V was clipped by 4 bases and J by 3 bases; unmatched bases: 7. The CDR3 runs to 18 residues. CDR1 is SGHAT and CDR2 is FQNNGV in the germline V gene. The CDR3 bases are TGTGCCAGCAGCTCCCCTGTGACTAGCGGGGGGGACACCGGGGAGCTGTTTTTT. The encoded protein is CASSSPVTSGGDTGELFF.

There are many counts of this clonotype. The chain employs TRBV4-1 and TRBJ1-1, with 7 positions matching TRBD1. CDR3 size: 14 residues. Germline V gives CDR1 MGHRA, CDR2 YSYEKL. V was clipped by 1 base and J by 4 bases; unmatched bases: 3. The CDR3 loop is CASSQGQGTTEAFF. The DNA of the CDR3 is TGCGCCAGCAGCCAAGGACAGGGTACCACTGAAGCTTTCTTT.

This clonotype turned up a few times. In nucleotides, the CDR3 is TGTGCCAGCAGCCCCCAGGGGGCCGAGCAGTACTTC. This gives the protein CASSPQGAEQYF. The gene calls are TRBV7-2 and TRBJ2-7; TRBD1 aligns across 8 bases. The trim removed 5 bases at V and 6 bases at J, leaving 3 bases unmatched. The CDR3 contains 12 residues. CDR1 is SGHTA and CDR2 is FQGNSA in the germline V gene.

This sequence joins TRBV9 and TRBJ1-2; D ambiguous. The CDR3 covers 14 residues. The V gene lost 2 bases and the J gene lost 5 bases, with 13 bases spanning the gap. The germline gives CDR1 SGDLS, CDR2 YYNGEE. The CDR3 DNA reads as TGTGCCAGCAGCGTTGGGGAGGGAAGGTATGGCTACACCTTC. It yields the protein CASSVGEGRYGYTF.

This clonotype was recorded at least ten times. The V and J genes are TRBV5-1 and TRBJ1-4; D remains unclear. This CDR3 comprises 13 residues. V gave up 0 bases and J gave up 6 bases, with 6 bases separating them. The germline V gene has CDR1 SGHRS and CDR2 YFSETQ. As DNA, the CDR3 is TGCGCCAGCAGCTTGGGGCAAGATGAAAAACTGTTTTTT. Its protein is CASSLGQDEKLFF.

V gene TRBV12-3 or TRBV12-4 combines with J gene TRBJ2-1, with D tentatively TRBD1 or TRBD2 (6 bases each). Trimming removed 6 bases from V and 5 bases from J, with 23 bases in between. The CDR3 is 17 residues long. The CDR3 coding sequence is TGTGCCAGCAGCTTCCCGGGGGCCGTGGCTATAGACAATGAGCAGTTCTTC. It yields the protein CASSFPGAVAIDNEQFF.

The chain links TRBV5-1 to TRBJ1-1, with a tentative D call TRBD1 (5 bases). CDR1 and CDR2 from the germline V gene are SGHRS and YFSETQ. V gave up 4 bases and J gave up 5 bases, with 15 bases separating them. The length of the CDR3 is 14 residues. For the CDR3, the DNA is TGCGCCAGCAGCCCCCCGGGGGGAGAAACTGAAGCTTTCTTT. Translated: CASSPPGGETEAFF.

CDR3 in amino acids: CASSPWTSGSYEQYF. The CDR3 DNA follows: TGTGCCAGCAGCCCTTGGACTAGCGGTTCCTACGAGCAGTACTTC. The chain has TRBV7-2 and TRBJ2-7, with 10 nucleotides matching TRBD2. Germline CDR1 SGHTA, CDR2 FQGNSA. The trim removed 5 bases at V and 1 base at J, leaving 5 bases unmatched. This CDR3 comprises 15 residues.

This clonotype was counted ten times or more. This chain links TRBV7-7 with TRBJ2-3; a possible D gene is TRBD2 (6 bases). From germline, CDR1 is SSHAT and CDR2 FNYEAQ (reference sequence). The CDR3 runs 15 residues. Trimming took 4 bases from V and 8 from J, leaving 19 bases between them. CDR3 loop: CASSSRDSASSTQYF. The DNA of the CDR3 is TGTGCCAGCAGCTCACGGGACTCAGCATCCAGTACGCAGTATTTT.

The chain has TRBV7-2 and TRBJ2-1, with TRBD2 identical over 13 bases. The CDR3 is 15 residues long. J was trimmed by 8 bases and V by 6 bases; bases with no gene match: 7. Per germline, CDR1 SGHTA and CDR2 FQGNSA. In nucleotides, the CDR3 is TGTGCCAGCAGGCAACTAGCGGGGGGGCTGGATGAGCAGTTCTTC. Its translation is CASRQLAGGLDEQFF.

V gene TRBV6-1 combines with J gene TRBJ2-3, with D possibly matching TRBD2 (6 bases). The germline V gene has CDR1 MNHNS and CDR2 SASEGT. Trimming stripped 3 bases from V and 1 base from J, with 11 bases between. CDR3 length: 15 residues. The DNA of the CDR3 is TGTGCCAGCAGTGATGTCGGGGGTGGCACAGATACGCAGTATTTT. This codes for CASSDVGGGTDTQYF.

The CDR3 DNA reads as TGCGCCAGCAGCTCGTCCGGGACAGGGGACGAGCAGTACTTC. Protein product: CASSSSGTGDEQYF. The chain uses TRBV5-1 and TRBJ2-7; 10 bases are a match to TRBD1. The ends lost 3 bases at V and 5 bases at J; junction bases unmatched: 5. The CDR3 runs 14 residues. CDR1 and CDR2 from the germline V gene are SGHRS and YFSETQ.

This clonotype was found a few times. This chain connects TRBV27 to TRBJ1-6; perhaps TRBD1 as D (5 bases). The CDR3 loop spans 14 amino acids. Germline V gives CDR1 MNHEY, CDR2 SMNVEV (reference sequence). The V end was cut by 8 bases, the J end by 5 bases, with 13 bases between. CDR3 residues: CASRWDGDNSPLHF. In DNA form, the CDR3 reads TGTGCCAGCCGGTGGGACGGGGATAATTCACCCCTCCACTTT.

The table lists this clonotype with a few counts. The J gene is TRBJ1-5, the V gene TRBV20-1, with no clear D. This CDR3 comprises 13 residues. V lost 6 bases, J lost 3 bases, and 12 bases lay in between. Germline loops: CDR1 DFQATT, CDR2 SNEGSKA (reference sequence). The DNA for the CDR3 is TGCAGTGCCTTGGACGGTTACAATCAGCCCCAGCATTTT. It specifies CSALDGYNQPQHF.